The 23 T cell receptor beta chains below all came from one sample that was sequenced in a study of blood T cell repertoires in COVID-19. TCRdb keeps only in-frame clones here, not all; method: immunoSEQ multiplex PCR. The table records 21,000 or so clones, around 90% of them present only once. The sequencing sample was made of peripheral blood. The receptor set was obtained from a human donor in a cohort sampled during active COVID-19.

The chain combines TRBV19 with TRBJ2-3; the D gene is possibly TRBD1 (5 bases). The V gene lost 4 bases and the J gene lost 6 bases, with 17 bases spanning the gap. The CDR3 is 15 amino acids. Per germline, CDR1 LNHDA and CDR2 SQIVND (reference sequence). The CDR3 DNA sequence: TGTGCCAGTAGTACCCGGACACTCGCCTGGGATACGCAGTATTTT. Its protein is CASSTRTLAWDTQYF. The variable domain in full, completed from reference TRBV19 and TRBJ2-3, reads DGGITQSPKYLFRKEGQNVTLSCEQNLNHDAMYWYRQDPGQGLRLIYYSQIVNDFQKGDIAEGYSVSREKKESFPLTVTSAQKNPTAFYLCASSTRTLAWDTQYFGPGTRLTVL.

CDR3 bases: TGTGCCAGCAGCTTGGGAACAGGGAACTATGGCTACACCTTC. Translated, it gives CASSLGTGNYGYTF. This chain uses TRBV5-5 with TRBJ1-2, with D possibly matching TRBD1 (6 bases). Germline V gene sequence: CDR1 SGHKS, CDR2 YYEKEE (reference sequence). V dropped 0 bases and J dropped 2 bases, with 8 bases sitting between them. This CDR3 has 14 amino acids.

The V call is TRBV7-8, the J call TRBJ2-1, with D possibly being TRBD2 (5 bases). CDR3 length equals 14 residues. The germline V gene has CDR1 SGHVS and CDR2 FQNEAQ. The ends were cut back, 3 bases at V and 2 bases at J, with 8 bases in the middle. This CDR3 reads CASSFGEAYNEQFF. The CDR3 DNA reads TGTGCCAGCAGCTTCGGGGAAGCCTACAATGAGCAGTTCTTC.

The chain employs TRBV11-2 and TRBJ2-7, with a tentative D call TRBD2 (5 bases). CDR1 is SGHAT and CDR2 is FQNNGV in the germline V gene. Trimming pared 4 bases from V and 2 bases from J, leaving 15 bases between. The CDR3 runs to 15 residues. CDR3 sequence reads: CASSSTPGFTYEQYF. CDR3 nucleotides: TGTGCCAGCAGCTCAACCCCGGGATTTACCTACGAGCAGTACTTC.

This clone was found once. The chain has TRBV7-2 and TRBJ2-2; D unresolved. There are 12 residues in the CDR3. Trimming took off 5 bases at V and 7 bases at J, with 8 bases between the two ends. In germline, CDR1 is SGHTA, CDR2 FQGNSA. CDR3 bases: TGTGCCAGCAGCATCCGGTTCGGGGAGCTGTTTTTT. Protein product: CASSIRFGELFF.

CDR3 protein: CASEISQGAGYGYTF. DNA for the CDR3: TGTGCCAGCGAGATATCACAGGGGGCGGGGTATGGCTACACCTTC. The chain recombines TRBV19 with TRBJ1-2; 9 bases line up with TRBD1. J gave up 5 bases and V 9 bases, and 13 bases lay outside the gene matches. Germline lookup yields CDR1 LNHDA and CDR2 SQIVND (reference sequence). CDR3 length: 15 residues.

The V call is TRBV27, the J call TRBJ1-5; D unclear. The length of the CDR3 is 12 residues. The V end was cut by 6 bases, the J end by 4 bases, with 7 bases between. The germline gives CDR1 MNHEY, CDR2 SMNVEV (reference sequence). CDR3 nucleotides: TGTGCCAGCAGCGGTTCGAATCAGCCCCAGCATTTT. Amino acid sequence: CASSGSNQPQHF.

In its sample, this clone was seen a few times. The V and J genes are TRBV11-2 and TRBJ1-6, with D tentatively TRBD1 (5 bases). CDR1 and CDR2 from the germline V gene are SGHAT and FQNNGV. With 4 bases removed from V and 8 bases from J, the gap between germline ends came to 15 bases. The CDR3 length is 15 residues. The CDR3 DNA reads TGTGCCAGCAGCTCCCTCCGCGGGGGGTATTCACCCCTCCACTTT. As protein: CASSSLRGGYSPLHF. The variable domain in full, completed from reference TRBV11-2 and TRBJ1-6, reads EAGVAQSPRYKIIEKRQSVAFWCNPISGHATLYWYQQILGQGPKLLIQFQNNGVVDDSQLPKDRFSAERLKGVDSTLKIQPAKLEDSAVYLCASSSLRGGYSPLHFGNGTRLTVT.

The sample holds one count of this clone. The chain recombines TRBV9 with TRBJ1-6; 7 nucleotides line up with TRBD1. The germline V gene has CDR1 SGDLS and CDR2 YYNGEE. With V trimmed by 5 bases and J by 10 bases, 6 bases remained unmatched. This CDR3 is built from 13 residues. The CDR3 DNA sequence: TGTGCCAGCAGTGAGGGGGCTCGGTCACCCCTCCACTTT. Translation gives CASSEGARSPLHF.

J is TRBJ2-7 and V is TRBV7-2, with 7 positions matching TRBD1. Germline V gives CDR1 SGHTA, CDR2 FQGNSA. The V gene end was trimmed by 4 bases and the J gene end by 6 bases; junction bases not matched to a gene: 9. This CDR3 has 14 residues. The CDR3 loop is CASSSETQGSEQYF. The DNA for the CDR3 is TGTGCCAGCAGCTCTGAGACACAGGGGAGCGAGCAGTACTTC.

The chain combines TRBV11-3 with TRBJ1-6; D not resolved. CDR1 SGHNT and CDR2 YENEEA come from the germline V gene. Trimming stripped 2 bases from V and 8 bases from J, with 13 bases between. The CDR3 is 15 residues long. This CDR3 reads CASSLFPMGDSPLHF. The CDR3 DNA follows: TGTGCCAGCAGCTTATTTCCGATGGGAGATTCACCCCTCCACTTT.

The rearrangement uses TRBV18 and TRBJ2-2; D not resolved. The CDR3 contains 14 residues. Trimming removed 8 bases from V and 2 bases from J, with 12 bases in between. Germline lookup yields CDR1 KGHSH and CDR2 LQKENI. The CDR3 nucleotides are TGTGCCAGCCCCCCCGCAGGAAACACCGGGGAGCTGTTTTTT. Encoded protein: CASPPAGNTGELFF.

The chain links TRBV12-3 or TRBV12-4 to TRBJ2-4; D possibly corresponds to TRBD1 (5 bases). Trimming took off 6 bases at V and 8 bases at J, with 14 bases between the two ends. CDR3 size: 13 residues. CDR3 sequence reads: CASSPDQGYIQYF. The CDR3 nucleotides read TGTGCCAGCAGCCCAGATCAGGGATACATTCAGTACTTC.

The chain is built from TRBV6-5 and TRBJ1-1, with a weak D call TRBD1 (5 bases). V was pared by 2 bases and J by 0 bases, with 7 bases between. The CDR3 is 14 residues long. CDR1 MNHEY and CDR2 SVGAGI come from the germline V gene. The CDR3 DNA reads as TGTGCCAGCAGTTACCAGGGTGTGAACACTGAAGCTTTCTTT. It translates to CASSYQGVNTEAFF.

V gene TRBV7-3 combines with J gene TRBJ2-5; 10 bases fit TRBD1. The CDR3 loop spans 16 amino acids. From germline, CDR1 is SGHTA and CDR2 FQGTGA. With V trimmed by 2 bases and J by 3 bases, 6 bases remained unmatched. This CDR3 reads CASSLGTGAIKETQYF. The CDR3 DNA follows: TGTGCCAGCAGCTTAGGGACAGGGGCCATAAAAGAGACCCAGTACTTC.

The gene calls are TRBV4-2 and TRBJ2-1; TRBD2 aligns across 12 bases. In germline, CDR1 is LGHNA, CDR2 YNFKEQ. V gave up 1 base and J gave up 4 bases; unmatched junction bases: 11. The CDR3 spans 19 residues. CDR3 loop: CASSQATPLLAGGYNEQFF. DNA for the CDR3: TGTGCCAGCAGCCAAGCCACGCCGTTACTAGCGGGGGGATACAATGAGCAGTTCTTC.

This clone was recorded once. V and J are TRBV11-2 and TRBJ2-1; TRBD2 matches at 12 bases. The CDR3 has 15 amino acids. The V gene's germline CDR1 is SGHAT and CDR2 FQNNGV. V lost 0 bases and J lost 10; bases outside the gene matches: 4. The CDR3 DNA is TGTGCCAGCAGCTTAGATTTCCTAGCGGGGGGGGAGCAGTTCTTC. Translating gives CASSLDFLAGGEQFF.

In this sample, this clone turned up once. The chain employs TRBV5-1 and TRBJ2-7; D possibly corresponds to TRBD1 (6 bases). V gave up 4 bases and J gave up 2 bases, with 10 bases separating them. CDR1 is SGHRS, CDR2 YFSETQ, per germline. This CDR3 is built from 13 residues. In DNA form, the CDR3 reads TGCGCCAGCAGCATCGGACAGACCTACGAGCAGTACTTC. Its translation is CASSIGQTYEQYF.

This clone appeared a single time. The CDR3 DNA sequence: TGCGCCAGCAGCCAGGGACAGTTTAACAATGAGCAGTTCTTC. Amino acid sequence: CASSQGQFNNEQFF. J is TRBJ2-1 and V is TRBV4-1, with 7 positions matching TRBD1. The CDR3 is made up of 14 amino acids. CDR1 is MGHRA, CDR2 YSYEKL, per germline. The trim removed 3 bases at V and 5 bases at J, leaving 4 bases unmatched.

The gene calls are TRBV6-5 and TRBJ2-5, with TRBD2 as a possible D gene (6 bases). The CDR3 covers 13 residues. Trimming stripped 6 bases from V and 7 bases from J, with 15 bases between. CDR1 is MNHEY, CDR2 SVGAGI, per germline. The CDR3 loop is CASREGAVRTQYF. CDR3 DNA: TGTGCCAGCAGGGAGGGCGCGGTGCGGACCCAGTACTTC.

The CDR3 spells CASGRTANTEAFF. Written as DNA, the CDR3 is TGTGCTAGTGGCCGAACAGCGAACACTGAAGCTTTCTTT. This sequence joins TRBV12-5 and TRBJ1-1, with D unresolved. This CDR3 contains 13 residues. Trimming took 6 bases from V and 1 from J, leaving 9 bases between them. Looked up from germline, CDR1 is LGHNT and CDR2 is FRNRAP.

The chain joins TRBV7-9 to TRBJ1-1, with a tentative D call TRBD1 (5 bases). The V end was cut by 5 bases, the J end by 14 bases, with 15 bases between. The germline V gene has CDR1 SEHNR and CDR2 FQNEAQ (reference sequence). This CDR3 region has 11 residues. CDR3 in DNA: TGTGCCAGCAGCGGGACTCTATGGCCCTTCTTT. Protein product: CASSGTLWPFF.

This clone was picked up a small number of times. V is TRBV10-1 and J is TRBJ2-1; 7 bases map to TRBD1. CDR1 is WNHNN and CDR2 is SYGVQD in the germline V gene (reference sequence). CDR3 length: 13 residues. The V segment lost 6 bases and the J segment 9 bases; nucleotides outside the gene matches: 8. Here the CDR3 DNA reads TGCGCCAGCAGCACTATGACAGGGAGTGAGCAGTTCTTC. This gives the protein CASSTMTGSEQFF.